The subject of this entry is one T cell receptor beta chain. This entry comes from a study of sequential checkpoint blockade in melanoma. Looking at the study overall: Arm A got nivolumab then ipilimumab; arm B the reverse, 1:1. After both sequences, patients received maintenance nivolumab.

The treatment: randomized to nivolumab then ipilimumab (arm A) or the reverse (arm B). No patient had prior DNA-damaging chemotherapy. PBMC sorting kept live CD3+CD8+ cells without CD19 or CD56. TCRdb keeps only in-frame clones here, not all; method: immunoSEQ multiplex PCR. The sample carries 30,000 to 40,000 clones, 70% to 90% recorded once. Trimming took off 5 bases at V and 3 bases at J, with 4 bases between the two ends. This CDR3 has 11 residues. In germline, CDR1 is MGHDK, CDR2 SYGVNS. The chain employs TRBV25-1 and TRBJ1-1; D gene ambiguous. The sequences come from CD8+ T cells sorted from blood (inferred from file names), collected from a patient given nivolumab and ipilimumab in sequence. The clonotype originates from a human donor with melanoma. CDR3 in DNA: TGTGCCAGCAGTATATACACTGAAGCTTTCTTT. Translating it yields CASSIYTEAFF.